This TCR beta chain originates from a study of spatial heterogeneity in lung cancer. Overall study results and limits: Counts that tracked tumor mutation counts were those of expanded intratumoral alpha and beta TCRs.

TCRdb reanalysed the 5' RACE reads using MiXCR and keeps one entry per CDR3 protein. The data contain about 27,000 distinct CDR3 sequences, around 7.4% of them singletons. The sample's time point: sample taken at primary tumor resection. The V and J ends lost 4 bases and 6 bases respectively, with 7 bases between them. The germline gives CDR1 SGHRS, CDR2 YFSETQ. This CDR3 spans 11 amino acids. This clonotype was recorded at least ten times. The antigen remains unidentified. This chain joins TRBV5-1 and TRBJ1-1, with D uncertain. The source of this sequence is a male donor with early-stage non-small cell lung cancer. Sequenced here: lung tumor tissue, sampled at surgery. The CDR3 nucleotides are TGCGCCAGCAGCGAACAGTCTGAAGCTTTCTTT. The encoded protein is CASSEQSEAFF. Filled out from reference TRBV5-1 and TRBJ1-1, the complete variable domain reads KAGVTQTPRYLIKTRGQQVTLSCSPISGHRSVSWYQQTPGQGLQFLFEYFSETQRNKGNFPGRFSGRQFSNSRSEMNVSTLELGDSALYLCASSEQSEAFFGQGTRLTVV.